The source of this TCR beta chain is a study of cytomegalovirus exposure and HLA in healthy donors. Whole-study context: A preliminary data release comprised 80 million to 95 million unique TCRs obtained from HLA-typed donors.

The CDR3 covers 13 residues. Germline V gene sequence: CDR1 SGHDT, CDR2 YYEEEE. V was trimmed by 2 bases and J by 9 bases, leaving 12 bases between them. Amplification used 60 Vbeta primers and 13 Jbeta primers. The protocol was immunoSEQ multiplex PCR, while the TCRdb copy is restricted to in-frame clones and leaves out a portion. The top ten hold approximately 2.8% of the sample, which has about 200,000 clones, about 82% seen once. The sequence was collected from a man under 40 in good health and CMV-seronegative. The sequencing sample was made of PBMCs. The chain links TRBV5-6 to TRBJ1-5; no firm D call. The CDR3, as DNA: TGTGCCAGCAGCTTAAGCGGCTTAGGGCCCCAGCATTTT. Its protein product is CASSLSGLGPQHF.